Below, 8 T cell receptor beta chains from the same sample are listed, as sequenced in a study of cytomegalovirus exposure and HLA in healthy donors. The PCR used 60 Vbeta and 13 Jbeta primers. Produced via immunoSEQ multiplex PCR; TCRdb's table is partial and in-frame only. The data show over 150,000 clones, approximately 67% seen once. The sequenced sample consisted of PBMCs. The source is a young woman in good health and CMV-seropositive.

The chain uses TRBV29-1 and TRBJ2-1, with D possibly TRBD1 on 5 matching bases. From germline, CDR1 is SQVTM and CDR2 ANQGSEA. The CDR3 covers 12 residues. The V gene lost 7 bases and the J gene lost 8 bases, with 15 bases spanning the gap. The CDR3 coding sequence is TGCAGCGCAAAAAGGGGTCCCGATGAGCAGTTCTTC. It is translated as CSAKRGPDEQFF.

The chain uses TRBV23-1 and TRBJ2-1; 11 nucleotides line up with TRBD1. TRBV23-1 is assigned to the ORF class and has an uncertain function. There are 21 residues in the CDR3. V was pared by 8 bases and J by 5 bases, with 26 bases of the junction left unmatched. The CDR3 region is CASLKVRHLKTGTGGNNEQFF. DNA of the CDR3: TGCGCCAGCCTTAAGGTACGCCACCTTAAAACCGGGACAGGGGGTAACAATGAGCAGTTCTTC.

The chain employs TRBV4-3 and TRBJ1-1; possible D gene TRBD1, 5 bases. Germline V lookup: CDR1 LGHNA, CDR2 YSLEER. Trimming removed 1 base from V and 4 bases from J, with 7 bases in between. This CDR3 contains 13 residues. The CDR3 DNA reads TGCGCCAGCAGCCAAGGCAGGGCCACTGAAGCTTTCTTT. Protein product: CASSQGRATEAFF.

The CDR3 DNA follows: TGCGCCAGCAGCCCCTTTCGCCCGGGGGTGTCTGGGGCCAACGTCCTGACTTTC. Its translation is CASSPFRPGVSGANVLTF. V usage is TRBV5-1 and J usage is TRBJ2-6; the D gene is possibly TRBD2 (6 bases). The germline V gene has CDR1 SGHRS and CDR2 YFSETQ. CDR3 length: 18 residues. Trimming took 4 bases from V and 1 from J, leaving 18 bases between them. The complete variable domain, with remaining parts taken from reference TRBV5-1 and TRBJ2-6, reads KAGVTQTPRYLIKTRGQQVTLSCSPISGHRSVSWYQQTPGQGLQFLFEYFSETQRNKGNFPGRFSGRQFSNSRSEMNVSTLELGDSALYLCASSPFRPGVSGANVLTFGAGSRLTVL.

This chain links TRBV14 with TRBJ2-1; D is possibly TRBD2 (6 bases). Germline V gene data show CDR1 as SGHDN and CDR2 as FVKESK. V was cut by 4 bases and J by 12 bases, with 19 bases left in between. The CDR3 sequence is 14 residues long. CDR3 region: CASSPQMIVGGQFF. CDR3 DNA: TGTGCCAGCAGCCCACAAATGATCGTCGGGGGGCAGTTCTTC.

This chain links TRBV6-5 with TRBJ2-5, with 7 bases aligning to TRBD2. The tail of the sequence fits TRBJ2-7 better, so the J call may be wrong. The germline CDR1 and CDR2 sequences are MNHEY and SVGAGI. This CDR3 is built from 14 residues. The CDR3 DNA sequence: TGTGCCAGCACCAAGACTAGCCCCCCGTACGAGCAGTACTTC. It specifies CASTKTSPPYEQYF.

J is TRBJ1-2 and V is TRBV6-1; D is uncertain. Between the trimmed V and J ends, which lost 1 base and 4 bases, there was a span of 4 bases. The CDR3 length is 12 residues. Per germline, CDR1 MNHNS and CDR2 SASEGT. DNA for the CDR3: TGTGCCAGCAGTGAAGTCGTCTATGGCTACACCTTC. Amino acid sequence: CASSEVVYGYTF.

The rearrangement links TRBV5-1 to TRBJ1-3; D remains ambiguous. The CDR3 has 15 residues. V lost 1 base to trimming and J lost 2 bases, with 10 bases between them. Germline lookup yields CDR1 SGHRS and CDR2 YFSETQ. CDR3 sequence (DNA): TGCGCCAGCAGCTTGCCGCTCACAGCTGGAAACACCATATATTTT. Translating gives CASSLPLTAGNTIYF.